The 8 T cell receptor beta chains reported below all come from one sample, sequenced in a study of cytomegalovirus exposure and HLA in healthy donors. 13 Jbeta primers and 60 Vbeta primers were used for the PCR. Libraries were prepared by immunoSEQ multiplex PCR; TCRdb keeps only in-frame clonotypes and omits some of them. The table lists 150,000 to 200,000 clones, 81% of them singletons. Sequences were obtained from PBMCs. These TCRs come from a man aged 18 to 35 in good health and CMV-seronegative.

The chain couples TRBV4-1 to TRBJ2-3; 14 bases match TRBD2. The V gene's germline CDR1 is MGHRA and CDR2 YSYEKL. The length of the CDR3 is 16 residues. V lost 1 base to trimming and J lost 6 bases; unmatched junction nucleotides: 3. As DNA, the CDR3 is TGCGCCAGCAGCCAAGCGGGACTAGCGGGAGTTGATACGCAGTATTTT. Residues: CASSQAGLAGVDTQYF.

The genes are TRBV6-5 and TRBJ1-1; TRBD1 is a possible D gene (5 bases). Trimming pared 5 bases from V and 0 bases from J, leaving 10 bases between. Germline V lookup: CDR1 MNHEY, CDR2 SVGAGI. The CDR3 is made up of 14 amino acids. As DNA, the CDR3 is TGTGCCAGCAGTGTTCGGGGGATGAACACTGAAGCTTTCTTT. Its translation: CASSVRGMNTEAFF.

This clone occurred a few times. Here the CDR3 reads CASQRGSGLGYTF. CDR3 nucleotide sequence: TGTGCCAGTCAAAGGGGTTCAGGGCTGGGCTACACCTTC. The chain employs TRBV25-1 and TRBJ1-2; possible D gene TRBD1, 5 bases. The CDR3 loop spans 13 amino acids. Trimming removed 9 bases at V and 8 bases at J, with 19 bases between. The germline CDR1 and CDR2 sequences are MGHDK and SYGVNS.

The rearrangement joins TRBV7-2 to TRBJ2-1; 7 bases map to TRBD2. Trimming removed 3 bases from V and 8 bases from J; junction bases left unmatched: 10. The CDR3 totals 15 residues. Germline assignment: CDR1 SGHTA and CDR2 FQGNSA. The CDR3 DNA reads as TGTGCCAGCAGCTTGACTAGCCAGGGATTGGATGAGCAGTTCTTC. Encoded protein: CASSLTSQGLDEQFF.

This chain links TRBV5-6 with TRBJ1-5, with D possibly being TRBD1 (6 bases). Germline V gene sequence: CDR1 SGHDT, CDR2 YYEEEE. V was pared by 0 bases and J by 7 bases, with 14 bases between. The CDR3 has 15 amino acids. CDR3 coding DNA: TGTGCCAGCAGCTTGGCCGGGCAGGGGAACCAGCCCCAGCATTTT. Protein product: CASSLAGQGNQPQHF. The full variable domain, in which reference TRBV5-6 and TRBJ1-5 provide the parts outside the CDR3, is DAGVTQSPTHLIKTRGQQVTLRCSPKSGHDTVSWYQQALGQGPQFIFQYYEEEERQRGNFPDRFSGHQFPNYSSELNVNALLLGDSALYLCASSLAGQGNQPQHFGDGTRLSIL.

This clone was observed a handful of times. CDR3 region: CASSQENYQYNEQFF. The CDR3 nucleotides read TGCGCCAGCAGCCAAGAGAACTACCAATACAATGAGCAGTTCTTC. The J gene is TRBJ2-1, the V gene TRBV4-3, with D unclear. The CDR3 covers 15 residues. Germline lookup yields CDR1 LGHNA and CDR2 YSLEER. Between the trimmed V and J ends, which lost 0 bases and 4 bases, there was a span of 10 bases.

The chain is built from TRBV11-3 and TRBJ1-1; D perhaps matches TRBD1 (6 bases). This CDR3 region has 14 residues. CDR1 SGHNT and CDR2 YENEEA come from the germline V gene. V dropped 2 bases and J dropped 3 bases, with 10 bases sitting between them. CDR3 nucleotides: TGTGCCAGCAGCTTACAGGGGAGCGACACTGAAGCTTTCTTT. Translation gives CASSLQGSDTEAFF.

Note on this clone: Its ends do not fully match the called genes, so a read error is possible. The genes are TRBV12-5 and TRBJ1-1; no definite D call. Germline CDR1 is LGHNT and CDR2 is FRNRAP. The CDR3 extends over 13 amino acids. For the CDR3, the DNA is TGTGCTGGTGGTTTGGTGACCCCCGAGGGAGCTTTCTTT. This gives the protein CAGGLVTPEGAFF.